The TCR beta chain described here comes from a study of shared clonotypes between healthy human individuals (dated by TCRdb to about 2020). Regarding the study in general: The cohort comprised a couple of women and a few men aged 18 to 49 years. For each donor, CD4 naive and CD4 memory were each run on three plates, CD8 naive on two plates, and CD8 memory on one plate. The study deeply sequenced blood TCR repertoires of about five healthy adults to estimate repertoire size and the extent of clonotype sharing between individuals. Libraries were prepared and TCR repertoires were sequenced by different laboratories using diverse techniques, in order to increase sequencing depth and limit assay-specific biases. Per donor, leukapheresis produced somewhere between about 0.94 and 9.5 billion PBMCs.

Details on this clone: Its binding antigen is unknown. Base qualities are missing; no much larger clone stands one base away.

The donors were healthy, HIV-negative adults with no recently reported acute infections or vaccinations. Every donor was a Caucasian adult residing in Nashville, Tennessee, USA. CD4+ T cells were enriched by magnetic negative selection; naive cells were then positively selected on CD45RA, and the negative fraction formed the memory subset. After blood collection by leukapheresis, PBMCs were isolated using Ficoll-Histopaque density gradient centrifugation and then cryopreserved in the vapor phase of liquid nitrogen. Analytical flow cytometry was used to check the purity and quantity of every magnetically sorted T cell population. Genomic DNA was isolated from every sorted fraction and measured by UV absorbance on a Nanodrop 2000c. According to the germline V gene, CDR1 reads SGHTA and CDR2 reads FQGNSA. Trimming at the junction amounts to 5 bases on V and 7 bases on J, and the germline ends lie 14 bases apart. The CDR3 contains 14 residues, cysteine and phenylalanine counted. Only CDR3 DNA is held: 42 bases, read in frame from base 1.

TCR CDR3 regions were amplified from genomic DNA by multiplex PCR using the deep immunoSEQ assay. Extracted genomic DNA from each cell subset was distributed evenly across all wells of several immunoSEQ 96-well plates, and each plate was treated as a replicate. For sorted subsets, 150 to 250 ng of genomic DNA, equivalent to 25,000 to 35,000 T cell genomes, went into each replicate PCR. Purified libraries were measured with a Qubit 3.0 fluorometer, size-checked on a Bioanalyzer 2100, and measured again with the KAPA Library Quantification kit. Each immunoSEQ 96-well plate was sequenced on its own single-read 150-cycle Illumina NextSeq 550 flow cell. The authors processed their data as follows. Because the immunoSEQ output held only junctional sequences and lacked quality scores, the filtering could not match the filtering applied to full-length reads. To assign V/J genes and CDR3, sequences were annotated using PyIR, a Python wrapper for IgBLAST v1.9, with IMGT germline references. Reads with weak V/J assignments (E-value above 1e-6), missing CDR3, stop codons, out-of-frame junctions, or ambiguous translated residues were removed. V3J clonotypes were defined as sequences sharing an identical inferred V gene, J gene, and CDR3 amino acid sequence. Percentage overlap between repertoires was calculated by dividing the number of shared unique clonotypes by the size of the smaller repertoire. RTK rarefaction, the Chao1 estimator, and Recon v2.1 estimates of unobserved clonotypes were used to assess repertoire richness. Generation probabilities were computed with OLGA for all TCRbeta clonotypes obtained by the gDNA method from a handful of donors. TCRdb provides this immuneACCESS table in a form limited to in-frame rearrangements. Some clones are lacking; in checked studies, under half of them reflect an unresolved V gene, and why the rest are absent is not known. V, J and clone size are those of that table, while D and trimming were read from the DNA. Here the sample has a few million clones; just over 90% occur a single time. 0.14% of the sample is in the top ten clones.

What the authors observed across the whole study: The genetic and exposure-history diversity represented was limited by the small number of donors. Pairwise subsampling led to the expectation that sequencing depth would affect the degree of clonotype sharing among donors. Only blood was sampled, and tissue TCR repertoires likely differ from those in blood. Incomplete sequencing was indicated by rarefaction of sorted-subset datasets, despite the large sequencing depth. Compared with non-shared clonotypes, the clonotypes found in all four sorted-subset donors had higher generation probabilities. Naive subsets generally had larger estimated clonotype richness than memory subsets. Sharing across a few donors was observed for around 5% of naive CD4, 3% to 3.5% of naive CD8, 2% to 2.5% of memory CD4, and about 0.4% of memory CD8 clonotypes.

This TCR was recovered from a man between 18 and 29 years old in good health. Material: naive CD4+ T cells sorted from blood. In light of the paper, this sample's cell subset or site label describes: CD45RA+ positively selected. The sequence is built from TRBV7-2 and TRBJ2-2; the best D guess is TRBD1, with 6 bases matching. The DNA sequence reads TGTGCCAGCAGCCTGTGGGGGCGGAACGGGGAGCTGTTTTTT. The resulting protein is CASSLWGRNGELFF.